A selection of T cell receptor beta chains follows, all from one sample in a study of blood T cells in healthy people across ages. TCRdb reprocessed the 5' RACE reads via MiXCR and lists one record per CDR3 protein. The sample lists 850,000 to 1,000,000 distinct CDR3 sequences; roughly half were seen once. Sequenced input: blood. These receptors were obtained from a woman aged 55-75 years in good health. CDR3s include the opening cysteine and the closing phenylalanine or tryptophan. The order of the fields is J gene, D gene, V gene, clone size, CDR3 DNA, CDR3 protein. D genes are given only for firm matches. Clone size is stated in some rows and not others, as once, few, many or a class when expanded.

J: TRBJ2-3; D: TRBD1; V: TRBV7-8; size: few; DNA: TGTGCCAGCAGCTCGTACAGGGGGTCGGGCACAGATACGCAGTATTTT; CDR3: CASSSYRGSGTDTQYF
J: TRBJ2-7; D: TRBD2; V: TRBV20-1; size: few; DNA: TGCAGTGCTAGAGAGAATAGCGGGATAGGCGCTGAGCAGTACTTC; CDR3: CSARENSGIGAEQYF
J: TRBJ2-7; D: -; V: TRBV21-1; size: -; DNA: TGTGCCAGCATTTATCGGGAGCACTCCTACGAGCAGTACTTC; CDR3: CASIYREHSYEQYF
J: TRBJ1-5; D: -; V: TRBV6-5; size: -; DNA: TGTGCCAGCAGCCTAGGCAGGGAAGTGGGGCAGCCCCAGCATTTT; CDR3: CASSLGREVGQPQHF
J: TRBJ2-2; D: -; V: TRBV28; size: -; DNA: TGTGCCAGCAGAGGTCAGGGGGGCGGTGGGAACACCGGGGAGCTGTTTTTT; CDR3: CASRGQGGGGNTGELFF
J: TRBJ2-5; D: TRBD2; V: TRBV29-1; size: once; DNA: TGCAGCGTTGAAGAAAAGAGACTAGCGGGGGAGATTTCGAATGAGCAGTACTTC; CDR3: CSVEEKRLAGEISNEQYF
J: TRBJ2-7; D: -; V: TRBV7-8; size: -; DNA: TGTGCCGGTAGCACACGAAGGACCCCCCCGAACGAGCAGTACTTC; CDR3: CAGSTRRTPPNEQYF
J: TRBJ1-5; D: -; V: TRBV6-5; size: -; DNA: TGTGCCAGCAGTCTGATTCAGACCGATCAGCCCCAGCATTTT; CDR3: CASSLIQTDQPQHF
J: TRBJ2-7; D: TRBD2; V: TRBV5-1; size: -; DNA: TGCGCCAGCAGATTGCTAGCGGACTCCTACGAGCAGTACTTC; CDR3: CASRLLADSYEQYF
J: TRBJ2-5; D: -; V: TRBV20-1; size: few; DNA: TGCAGTGCTGTCGAGTGGTACCAAGAGACCCAGTACTTC; CDR3: CSAVEWYQETQYF
J: TRBJ2-6; D: TRBD1; V: TRBV5-1; size: few; DNA: TGCGCCAGCAGCTTGGAACCCACAGGGGATTTGCTGACTTTC; CDR3: CASSLEPTGDLLTF
J: TRBJ1-6; D: TRBD1; V: TRBV2; size: -; DNA: TGTGCCACAAGACTTGTAGGGACAGGGGGCGGTTCACCCCTCCACTTT; CDR3: CATRLVGTGGGSPLHF
J: TRBJ2-7; D: -; V: TRBV20-1; size: few; DNA: TGCAGTGCTAGAGTGAGGGACTGGAGCTCCTACGAGCAGTACTTC; CDR3: CSARVRDWSSYEQYF
J: TRBJ2-1; D: TRBD2; V: TRBV7-9; size: -; DNA: TGTGCCAGCAGCCCCCTCGGTAGCGGGGGTTACAATGAGCAGTTCTTC; CDR3: CASSPLGSGGYNEQFF
J: TRBJ2-3; D: -; V: TRBV7-8; size: few; DNA: TGTGCCAGCAGCCCCTTAGCGTCCGGGTTCACAGATACGCAGTATTTT; CDR3: CASSPLASGFTDTQYF
J: TRBJ2-6; D: TRBD1; V: TRBV28; size: medium-sized; DNA: TGTGCCAGCAGTTGGGGGACAGGATCTGGGGCCAACGTCCTGACTTTC; CDR3: CASSWGTGSGANVLTF
J: TRBJ2-2; D: -; V: TRBV6-1; size: -; DNA: TGTGCCAGCAGTGAAGCGCGGCAGAACACCGGGGAGCTGTTTTTT; CDR3: CASSEARQNTGELFF
J: TRBJ2-5; D: TRBD1; V: TRBV5-4; size: -; DNA: TGTGCCAGCAGCCTGGGACAGAAGAAAGAGACCCAGTACTTC; CDR3: CASSLGQKKETQYF